These 18 T cell receptor beta chains were sequenced from one sample in a study of blood T cell repertoires in COVID-19 (TCRdb year 2020). Receptor libraries were prepared by the immunoSEQ multiplex PCR assay. In its TCRdb copy, this immuneACCESS table keeps in-frame sequences only and misses some clones. Where compared with another copy, unresolved V genes explain less than half of these, and the others have no known cause. This sample has some 150,000 clones in its table, and over 80% of those were observed once. 35% to 40% of the sample is held by the ten biggest clonotypes. The sample comprised peripheral blood. Every receptor here comes from a man over 45 who had recovered from COVID-19.

The J gene is TRBJ2-7, the V gene TRBV4-3; TRBD1 is a possible D gene (7 bases). The CDR3 runs 14 residues. Trimming stripped 1 base from V and 2 bases from J, with 9 bases between. Germline CDR1 and CDR2: LGHNA and YSLEER. The CDR3 is CASSQARGAYEQYF. CDR3 bases: TGCGCCAGCAGCCAAGCCAGGGGGGCCTACGAGCAGTACTTC.

The rearrangement joins TRBV6-5 to TRBJ2-7; D might be TRBD1 (5 bases). With 8 bases removed from V and 4 bases from J, the gap between germline ends came to 18 bases. The V gene's germline CDR1 is MNHEY and CDR2 SVGAGI. The CDR3 extends over 14 amino acids. CDR3 coding DNA: TGTGCCAGCCGTAACCCGACAGCCGGATACGAGCAGTACTTC. Protein product: CASRNPTAGYEQYF.

DNA of the CDR3: TGCAGTGCGGGACAGAATGAAAAACTGTTTTTT. This gives the protein CSAGQNEKLFF. J is TRBJ1-4 and V is TRBV20-1, with 7 bases fitting TRBD1. This CDR3 contains 11 residues. Germline V CDR1 and CDR2: DFQATT, SNEGSKA (reference sequence). Trimming took 6 bases from V and 5 from J; bases not matched to a gene: 0.

The J gene is TRBJ2-5, the V gene TRBV5-1; D is undetermined. This CDR3 contains 14 residues. Trimming pared 3 bases from V and 2 bases from J, leaving 11 bases between. Germline assignment: CDR1 SGHRS and CDR2 YFSETQ. CDR3 nucleotides: TGCGCCAGCAGCTCCGTATCCGCGCAAGAGACCCAGTACTTC. It specifies CASSSVSAQETQYF.

The genes are TRBV7-2 and TRBJ2-7, with 8 bases fitting TRBD1. J gave up 1 base and V 5 bases, and 7 bases lay outside the gene matches. The length of the CDR3 is 15 residues. Germline values: CDR1 SGHTA, CDR2 FQGNSA. The CDR3 here is CASSRSGTGSYEQYF. CDR3 sequence (DNA): TGTGCCAGCAGCCGCTCCGGGACAGGTTCCTACGAGCAGTACTTC. Complete variable domain (other parts from reference TRBV7-2 and TRBJ2-7): GAGVSQSPSNKVTEKGKDVELRCDPISGHTALYWYRQSLGQGLEFLIYFQGNSAPDKSGLPSDRFSAERTGGSVSTLTIQRTQQEDSAVYLCASSRSGTGSYEQYFGPGTRLTVT.

This clone was detected only once. The chain links TRBV5-1 to TRBJ2-7, with 8 bases matching TRBD2. This CDR3 has 16 amino acids. Germline loops: CDR1 SGHRS, CDR2 YFSETQ. With V trimmed by 0 bases and J by 3 bases, 8 bases remained unmatched. The CDR3 is CASSLVGGELNYEQYF. CDR3 sequence (DNA): TGCGCCAGCAGCTTGGTCGGGGGGGAATTAAACTACGAGCAGTACTTC.

The rearrangement links TRBV21-1 to TRBJ2-7; the table's D call, TRBD1, has no DNA check behind it. TRBV21-1 is termed a pseudogene. The CDR3 sequence is 16 residues long. CDR3 nucleotide sequence: TGTGCCAGCAGCAAAGTAGGGACAGAGATGACCTACGAGCAGTACTTC. It yields the protein CASSKVGTEMTYEQYF.

This clone has just a few counts. The gene calls are TRBV6-2 or TRBV6-3 and TRBJ2-2, with a tentative D call TRBD1 (6 bases). Germline lookup yields CDR1 MNHEY and CDR2 SVGEGT. The CDR3 spans 17 residues. Between the trimmed V and J ends, which lost 1 base and 9 bases, there was a span of 21 bases. The CDR3 loop is CASSYWGPIVSFRELFF. Here the CDR3 DNA reads TGTGCCAGCAGTTACTGGGGGCCCATAGTTAGTTTCCGGGAGCTGTTTTTT.

A remark on this clone: Other DNA sequences in this sample translate to the same CDR3. The rearrangement uses TRBV5-1 and TRBJ2-6; 10 bases are a match to TRBD1. CDR1 is SGHRS, CDR2 YFSETQ, per germline. The V and J ends lost 3 bases and 3 bases, in that order; junction bases with no gene match: 3. The CDR3 is made up of 16 amino acids. The CDR3 sequence: CASSWTGGGGANVLTF. CDR3 DNA sequence: TGCGCCAGCAGCTGGACAGGGGGGGGTGGGGCCAACGTCCTGACTTTC.

V usage is TRBV10-3 and J usage is TRBJ2-5, with 10 positions matching TRBD1. V lost 10 bases to trimming and J lost 2 bases; unmatched junction nucleotides: 4. Germline V gives CDR1 ENHRY, CDR2 SYGVKD. The CDR3 sequence is 13 residues long. The DNA for the CDR3 is TGTGCCACCGGGACAGGGGAACAAGAGACCCAGTACTTC. It is translated as CATGTGEQETQYF.

The rearrangement uses TRBV21-1 and TRBJ1-2; the table's D gene call, TRBD1, was not cross checked with the DNA. TRBV21-1 is a listed pseudogene. This CDR3 has 13 residues. Here the CDR3 DNA reads TGTGCCAGCAGCATAGACAGTTACTATGGCTACACCTTC. Amino acids: CASSIDSYYGYTF.

The V gene is TRBV12-3 or TRBV12-4, the J gene TRBJ2-7, with TRBD1 matching over 7 bases. The trim removed 6 bases at V and 6 bases at J, leaving 5 bases unmatched. The length of the CDR3 is 12 residues. Here the CDR3 reads CASRLGQTEQYF. The CDR3 nucleotides are TGTGCCAGCAGGCTGGGACAGACCGAGCAGTACTTC.

The gene calls are TRBV6-2 or TRBV6-3 and TRBJ1-5; weak D call: TRBD1 (5 bases). Germline-derived CDR1 and CDR2 are MNHEY and SVGEGT. V lost 2 bases, J lost 2 bases, and 7 bases lay in between. CDR3 length: 14 residues. CDR3 amino acids: CASSYEGGNQPQHF. Here the CDR3 DNA reads TGTGCCAGCAGTTACGAAGGGGGCAATCAGCCCCAGCATTTT.

The chain carries TRBV7-9 and TRBJ1-2, with TRBD1 as a possible D gene (5 bases). The CDR3 covers 14 residues. V was cut by 1 base and J by 2 bases, with 8 bases left in between. Germline V gene sequence: CDR1 SEHNR, CDR2 FQNEAQ (reference sequence). The DNA of the CDR3 is TGTGCCAGCAGCTTAGAGGGGCCGAACTATGGCTACACCTTC. It specifies CASSLEGPNYGYTF.

The V call is TRBV18, the J call TRBJ2-1; TRBD1 is a possible D gene (5 bases). Germline assignment: CDR1 KGHSH and CDR2 LQKENI. Trimming stripped 3 bases from V and 10 bases from J, with 16 bases between. CDR3 size: 14 residues. The CDR3 bases are TGTGCCAGCTCACCGACAGCGACCCTTGGGGAGCAGTTCTTC. This codes for CASSPTATLGEQFF.

The chain joins TRBV6-6 to TRBJ1-1; the match to TRBD1 covers 8 bases. Losses at the gene ends were 6 bases for V and 2 bases for J; bases not matched to a gene: 11. Germline V lookup: CDR1 MNHNY, CDR2 SVGAGI (reference sequence). The CDR3 covers 16 residues. The CDR3 DNA follows: TGTGCCAGCAGCCCCGGGACAGGCGTACTTAACACTGAAGCTTTCTTT. It translates to CASSPGTGVLNTEAFF.

This clone occurred once. The chain employs TRBV5-1 and TRBJ2-3; D call uncertain. Germline loops: CDR1 SGHRS, CDR2 YFSETQ. The ends were cut back, 0 bases at V and 2 bases at J, with 10 bases in the middle. There are 15 residues in the CDR3. The CDR3 DNA follows: TGCGCCAGCAGCTTGGTCGGCAGGAACACAGATACGCAGTATTTT. Its translation: CASSLVGRNTDTQYF.

V and J are TRBV5-1 and TRBJ1-1, with D possibly being TRBD1 (6 bases). The CDR3 spans 16 residues. V was trimmed by 1 base and J by 1 base, leaving 14 bases between them. CDR1 SGHRS and CDR2 YFSETQ come from the germline V gene. CDR3 nucleotides: TGCGCCAGCAGCTTGCAGGCTAGGACAGAGAACACTGAAGCTTTCTTT. Encoded protein: CASSLQARTENTEAFF.